This TCR beta chain was sequenced for a study of blood T cell repertoires in COVID-19. The protocol was immunoSEQ multiplex PCR, while the TCRdb copy is restricted to in-frame clones and leaves out a portion. The sample yields almost 250,000 clones, approximately 86% seen once. The CDR3 length is 15 residues. V gave up 4 bases and J gave up 3 bases; unmatched junction bases: 6. Looked up from germline, CDR1 is SGHNT and CDR2 is YYREEE (reference sequence). The clonotype originates from a woman aged 55-69 years who had recovered from COVID-19. The chain links TRBV5-4 to TRBJ1-5; 8 nucleotides agree with TRBD1. The source material was peripheral blood. The CDR3 spells CASSAGTGVNQPQHF. The CDR3 DNA is TGTGCCAGCAGCGCGGGGACAGGAGTCAATCAGCCCCAGCATTTT.